Listed below are T cell receptor beta chains from one sample, sequenced in a study of early T cells in non-severe SARS-CoV-2 infection. TCRdb reanalysed the 5' RACE reads using MiXCR and keeps one entry per CDR3 protein. The table includes around 83,000 distinct CDR3 sequences, more than 9% detected once. This sample comprised whole blood, obtained at baseline. The receptors here all came from an adult who was a healthcare worker with PCR-confirmed SARS-CoV-2 infection or an uninfected control (not recorded which). The conserved cysteine and the conserved F or W are not part of the CDR3 here. Clone size is given for some rows only: seen once, a few or many times, or a class if the clone is expanded.

V	length	J	size	CDR3
TRBV18	12	TRBJ1-5	-	ASSPSGGPQPQH
TRBV6-2/TRBV6-3	10	TRBJ2-1	-	ASSLAWEGQF
TRBV20-1	12	TRBJ1-4	-	SARDHRGVEKLF
TRBV9	12	TRBJ1-2	few	ASSPGQGTFDYT
TRBV5-4	12	TRBJ2-7	few	ASSLGSLSNEQY
TRBV7-9	12	TRBJ2-3	-	ASSPPGASDTQY
TRBV7-8	12	TRBJ2-2	few	ASSITGVPGELF
TRBV7-2	14	TRBJ2-5	few	ASSPGLALYQETQY
TRBV20-1	14	TRBJ2-5	many	SARRGSAGGQETQY
TRBV2	14	TRBJ2-3	many	ASRPGTSLSTDTQY
TRBV7-9	13	TRBJ2-1	few	ASTKTGQSYNEQF
TRBV28	12	TRBJ1-1	-	ASSFGPRNTEAF
TRBV7-6	13	TRBJ2-5	few	ASSPQRGDQETQY
TRBV5-5	13	TRBJ1-1	once	ASSRERGPGTEAF
TRBV6-4	11	TRBJ2-2	-	ASSMEEAGELF
TRBV7-8	12	TRBJ2-4	many	ASSFNGARDIQY
TRBV30	11	TRBJ2-2	many	AWSLANTGELF
TRBV7-2	13	TRBJ2-7	-	ASSPQSGRAYEQY
TRBV7-8	13	TRBJ2-5	few	ASSLEASGGETQY
TRBV20-1	10	TRBJ1-5	-	SAASGNQPQH
TRBV18	14	TRBJ1-3	many	ASSPPRTGTGNTIY
TRBV7-6	14	TRBJ2-3	few	ASSLGASGKVDTQY
TRBV7-9	16	TRBJ2-1	-	ASSLDLTSGSPYNEQF
TRBV10-2	11	TRBJ2-3	few	ASSSRNPDTQY
TRBV11-2	12	TRBJ2-4	-	ASSLAWVKNIQY
TRBV5-1	13	TRBJ2-1	few	ASRIGTSGNNEQF
TRBV6-6	13	TRBJ1-4	-	ASSYSTGRGEKLF
TRBV3-1	13	TRBJ1-6	many	ASSIRGPGNSPLH
TRBV3-1	11	TRBJ1-1	many	ASSPTGNTEAF
TRBV6-5	12	TRBJ1-1	-	ASTFGGGDTEAF
TRBV6-1	12	TRBJ2-1	many	ASSAHQGFDEQF
TRBV6-1	18	TRBJ2-3	few	ATERVFGGRARTSTDTQY
TRBV3-1	14	TRBJ2-1	few	ASSDGPVSLAFEQF
TRBV10-3	9	TRBJ2-5	many	AISAGETQY
TRBV12-3/TRBV12-4	13	TRBJ2-1	few	ASSLGGSGYNEQF
TRBV7-7	14	TRBJ2-7	-	ASSFPPGGSSYEQY
TRBV2	12	TRBJ2-7	-	ASKGSAEREEQY
TRBV20-1	18	TRBJ2-3	few	SAKSVGHLTSGKGADTQY
TRBV12-3/TRBV12-4	10	TRBJ1-5	-	ASGRGIQPQH
TRBV25-1	13	TRBJ1-1	few	ASSEYRQENTEAF
TRBV28	16	TRBJ1-5	many	ASSLLYRTERGNQPQH
TRBV5-1	13	TRBJ2-5	many	ASSLTGNRGETQY
TRBV6-2/TRBV6-3	10	TRBJ1-1	-	ASTRTGTEAF
TRBV6-6	11	TRBJ2-5	many	ASLGPGRETQY
TRBV28	9	TRBJ2-7	-	ASSWGREQY
TRBV10-3	10	TRBJ1-5	many	AISMGNQPQH
TRBV7-2	14	TRBJ2-1	-	ASSLDGTSLFNEQF
TRBV20-1	16	TRBJ2-2	few	SARVTSGSIVGTGELF
TRBV7-9	12	TRBJ2-1	-	ASSLSGAYNEQF
TRBV20-1	12	TRBJ2-7	-	SAPPGLGHGPEY
TRBV7-2	12	TRBJ2-7	-	ASSSPGQVYEQY
TRBV18	11	TRBJ2-5	-	ASSLRAGETQY
TRBV9	13	TRBJ2-7	few	ASSTDGGYTGEQY
TRBV4-2	16	TRBJ2-7	-	ASSQALSKRSPAYEQY